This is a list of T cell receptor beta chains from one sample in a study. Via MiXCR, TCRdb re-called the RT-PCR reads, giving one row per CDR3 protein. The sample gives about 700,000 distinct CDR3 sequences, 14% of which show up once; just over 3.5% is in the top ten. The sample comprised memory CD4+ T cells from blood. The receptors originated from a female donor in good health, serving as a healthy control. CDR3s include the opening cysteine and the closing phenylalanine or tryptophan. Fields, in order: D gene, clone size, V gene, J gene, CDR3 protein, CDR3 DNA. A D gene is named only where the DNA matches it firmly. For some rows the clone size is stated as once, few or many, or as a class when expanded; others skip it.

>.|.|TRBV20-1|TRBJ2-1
CSARDQSGVTYNEQFF
TGCAGTGCTAGAGATCAATCAGGGGTCACCTACAATGAGCAGTTCTTC
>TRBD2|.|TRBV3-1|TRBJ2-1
CASSLGSSGGNEQFF
TGTGCCAGCAGCCTGGGGAGTAGCGGGGGCAATGAGCAGTTCTTC
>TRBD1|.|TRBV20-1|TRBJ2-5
CSAPRQGSETQYF
TGCAGTGCTCCGAGACAGGGGAGCGAGACCCAGTACTTC
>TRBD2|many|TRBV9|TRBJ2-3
CASSVPAGADTQYF
TGTGCCAGCAGCGTACCAGCGGGAGCGGATACGCAGTATTTT
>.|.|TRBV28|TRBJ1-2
CASRLAGRTNYGYTF
TGTGCCAGCAGACTAGCGGGGCGGACTAACTATGGCTACACCTTC
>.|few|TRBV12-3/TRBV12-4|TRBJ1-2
CASSRTEYGYTF
TGTGCCAGCAGTAGGACAGAATATGGCTACACCTTC
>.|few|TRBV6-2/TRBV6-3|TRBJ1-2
CASRPRTNYGYTF
TGTGCCAGCAGGCCAAGGACCAACTATGGCTACACCTTC
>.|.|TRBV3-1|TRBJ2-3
CASSHGGGYSTDTQYF
TGTGCCAGCAGCCATGGAGGTGGTTACAGCACAGATACGCAGTATTTT
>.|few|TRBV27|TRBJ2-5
CASSPSPQRGQETQYF
TGTGCCAGCAGTCCCTCGCCCCAGAGGGGCCAAGAGACCCAGTACTTC
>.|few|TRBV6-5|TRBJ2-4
CASSSFTPNPGTTKNIQYF
TGTGCCAGCAGTAGTTTCACCCCCAATCCCGGGACAACCAAAAACATTCAGTACTTC
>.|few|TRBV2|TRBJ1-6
CASRQHATDAPLHF
TGTGCCAGCAGACAACACGCCACGGATGCACCCCTCCACTTT
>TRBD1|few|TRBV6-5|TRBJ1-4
CASSYSTGFNEKLFF
TGTGCCAGCAGTTACTCGACAGGGTTTAATGAAAAACTGTTTTTT
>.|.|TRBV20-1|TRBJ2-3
CSARDSRRFADTQYF
TGCAGTGCTAGAGATTCACGGAGGTTCGCAGATACGCAGTATTTT
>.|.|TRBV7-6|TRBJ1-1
CASSQEYGTEAFF
TGTGCCAGCAGCCAAGAATATGGCACTGAAGCTTTCTTT
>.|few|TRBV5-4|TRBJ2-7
CASSRGRGAGYEQYF
TGTGCCAGCAGCAGGGGCCGGGGAGCAGGATACGAGCAGTACTTC
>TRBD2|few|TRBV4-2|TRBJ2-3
CASSQDVTSGRRDTQYF
TGTGCCAGCAGCCAAGATGTGACTAGCGGGAGGAGGGATACGCAGTATTTT
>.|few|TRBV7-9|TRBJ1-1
CASSLSTGTEAFF
TGTGCCAGCAGCTTATCCACCGGGACAGAAGCTTTCTTT
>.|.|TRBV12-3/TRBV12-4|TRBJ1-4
CASSPQGMGEKLFF
TGTGCCAGCAGTCCACAGGGTATGGGTGAAAAACTGTTTTTT
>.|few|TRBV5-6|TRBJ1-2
CASSFYVPPGYTF
TGTGCCAGCAGCTTCTACGTCCCTCCGGGCTACACCTTC
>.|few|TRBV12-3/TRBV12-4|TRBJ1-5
CASSLVGSDQPQHF
TGTGCCAGCAGTTTAGTGGGTAGCGATCAGCCCCAGCATTTT
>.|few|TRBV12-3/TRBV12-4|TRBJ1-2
CASSWVFEGYGYTF
TGTGCCAGCAGCTGGGTATTTGAGGGGTATGGCTACACCTTC
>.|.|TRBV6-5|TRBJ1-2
CASNPISGTSGDGYTF
TGTGCCAGCAATCCTATTTCCGGGACCTCCGGGGATGGCTACACCTTC
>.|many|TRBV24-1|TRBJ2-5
CATSVAQGQGETQYF
TGTGCCACCAGTGTTGCCCAAGGACAAGGGGAGACCCAGTACTTC
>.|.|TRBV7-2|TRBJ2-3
CASKTAVTDTQYF
TGTGCCAGCAAGACGGCCGTCACAGATACGCAGTATTTT
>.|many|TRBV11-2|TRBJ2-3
CASSDSRGGDTQYF
TGTGCCAGCAGCGACAGTAGAGGAGGGGATACGCAGTATTTT